This T cell receptor beta chain was recovered during a study of cytomegalovirus exposure and HLA in healthy donors. About the study: Earlier work reported approximately 100 million unique TCR beta sequences from 180 million or so T cells. Study-wide findings and caveats: Available immune exposure information was restricted to CMV serostatus only. Associated with cytomegalovirus, according to the listing, were 150 to 200 TCR beta chains.

This clone was seen just once. Its antigen remains unidentified. PCR amplification relied on 60 Vbeta primers (plus 13 Jbeta primers). The table came from immunoSEQ multiplex PCR; TCRdb's copy has only in-frame clones and leaves some out. The repertoire holds under 150,000 clones, 78% seen once, with about 2.8% in the top ten. CDR1 is SQVTM and CDR2 is ANQGSEA in the germline V gene. The CDR3 extends over 14 amino acids. V lost 7 bases to trimming and J lost 7 bases; unmatched junction nucleotides: 8. Sequencing was done on a sample of PBMCs. This chain uses TRBV29-1 with TRBJ2-1; 12 bases are a match to TRBD2. The receptor was derived from a male donor in good health and CMV-seronegative. DNA of the CDR3: TGCAGCGGAGTAACTAGCGGGGGGATGAATGAGCAGTTCTTC. The encoded protein is CSGVTSGGMNEQFF.